The 30 T cell receptor beta chains reported below all come from one sample, sequenced in a study of cytomegalovirus exposure and HLA in healthy donors. PCR employed 60 Vbeta and 13 Jbeta primers. Sequenced by immunoSEQ multiplex PCR; TCRdb stores in-frame clones only, minus some. Here the sample spans 170,000 or so clones, approximately 84% being singletons. The source material was PBMCs. The receptors were sampled from a boy under 10 years old in good health and CMV-seronegative.

The chain carries TRBV5-5 and TRBJ1-5, with a possible D match to TRBD1 (5 bases). This CDR3 is 13 amino acids long. Germline loops: CDR1 SGHKS, CDR2 YYEKEE (reference sequence). Trimming removed 3 bases from V and 5 bases from J, with 9 bases in between. This CDR3 reads CASSYDRDQPQHF. CDR3 DNA: TGTGCCAGCAGCTACGACAGAGATCAGCCCCAGCATTTT.

The chain employs TRBV5-4 and TRBJ2-7; tentative D call: TRBD2 (5 bases). Per the germline V gene, CDR1 is SGHNT and CDR2 is YYREEE (reference sequence). The CDR3 is 15 residues long. Trimming removed 1 base from V and 1 base from J, with 12 bases in between. The chain's CDR3 is CASSLLRETSYEQYF. The CDR3, as DNA: TGTGCCAGCAGCTTGTTGAGGGAAACGTCCTACGAGCAGTACTTC.

This clone was recorded once. The chain combines TRBV27 with TRBJ2-3, with TRBD2 matching over 14 bases. This CDR3 has 16 residues. CDR1 is MNHEY, CDR2 SMNVEV, per germline (reference sequence). V lost 5 bases to trimming and J lost 5 bases; unmatched junction nucleotides: 6. In nucleotides, the CDR3 is TGTGCCAGCAGTCTCGGGACTAGCGGGAGTCGAGATACGCAGTATTTT. This translates into CASSLGTSGSRDTQYF.

The chain employs TRBV12-5 and TRBJ1-1, with D maybe TRBD1 (5 bases). The V end was cut by 5 bases, the J end by 6 bases, with 13 bases between. The CDR3 is 13 amino acids. Germline-derived CDR1 and CDR2 are LGHNT and FRNRAP. The CDR3 region has the DNA TGTGCTAGTGGTACCACAGGTTACGCTGAAGCTTTCTTT. This encodes CASGTTGYAEAFF. Full variable domain (rest looked up from reference TRBV12-5 and TRBJ1-1): DARVTQTPRHKVTEMGQEVTMRCQPILGHNTVFWYRQTMMQGLELLAYFRNRAPLDDSGMPKDRFSAEMPDATLATLKIQPSEPRDSAVYFCASGTTGYAEAFFGQGTRLTVV.

This clone showed up just once. This chain connects TRBV5-4 to TRBJ2-7; D uncertain. The germline gives CDR1 SGHNT, CDR2 YYREEE (reference sequence). The V end lost 4 bases, the J end lost 1 base, and 15 bases lay between the germline ends. This CDR3 is 15 amino acids long. DNA of the CDR3: TGTGCCAGCAGCCCCACCTTGACACAATCCTACGAGCAGTACTTC. Translation: CASSPTLTQSYEQYF.

The chain joins TRBV6-6 to TRBJ2-5, with 8 bases matching TRBD2. V was clipped by 11 bases and J by 1 base; unmatched bases: 3. The CDR3 is 12 amino acids. Germline V gives CDR1 MNHNY, CDR2 SVGAGI (reference sequence). The CDR3 DNA reads TGTGCCGCTCGGGGGGGCCAAGAGACCCAGTACTTC. Amino acids: CAARGGQETQYF.

V usage is TRBV5-5 and J usage is TRBJ2-5, with 12 bases lining up with TRBD2. The DNA end lines up better with TRBJ2-7; the J call may be wrong. The germline gives CDR1 SGHKS, CDR2 YYEKEE (reference sequence). There are 14 residues in the CDR3. CDR3 DNA sequence: TGTGCCAGCAGCTTCACTAGCGGGAGGTACGAGCAGTACTTC. Translating gives CASSFTSGRYEQYF.

The chain has TRBV6-1 and TRBJ2-3; 10 nucleotides line up with TRBD2. This CDR3 region has 15 residues. Germline V gene sequence: CDR1 MNHNS, CDR2 SASEGT. Losses at the gene ends were 2 bases for V and 6 bases for J; bases not matched to a gene: 5. The CDR3 nucleotides read TGTGCCAGCAGTGAACTAGCGGGAGAATCGGATACGCAGTATTTT. It codes for CASSELAGESDTQYF.

The V and J genes are TRBV29-1 and TRBJ2-1; the D gene is possibly TRBD2 (6 bases). CDR3 length equals 12 residues. Trimming took off 7 bases at V and 8 bases at J, with 15 bases between the two ends. CDR1 is SQVTM and CDR2 is ANQGSEA in the germline V gene. Written as DNA, the CDR3 is TGCAGCGCTTACCGGGAGTTGCATGAGCAGTTCTTC. Translated, it gives CSAYRELHEQFF.

In this sample, this clone turned up a few times. This rearrangement joins TRBV2 to TRBJ2-1, with 11 bases aligning to TRBD2. The V gene's germline CDR1 is SNHLY and CDR2 FYNNEI. The CDR3 consists of 18 residues. V shed 8 bases, J shed 6 bases, and the junction held 18 bases outside the gene matches. The CDR3 sequence is CASAAGTSGSYAPNEQFF. In DNA form, the CDR3 reads TGTGCCAGCGCCGCCGGGACTAGCGGATCCTACGCTCCCAATGAGCAGTTCTTC.

This clone was found a few times. The chain combines TRBV5-4 with TRBJ1-1; 7 nucleotides align to TRBD1. The trim removed 1 base at V and 1 base at J, leaving 7 bases unmatched. Germline V gene lookup returns CDR1 SGHNT and CDR2 YYREEE (reference sequence). CDR3 size: 16 residues. DNA of the CDR3: TGTGCCAGCAGCTTGAATCCGGGACAGTCGAACACTGAAGCTTTCTTT. This encodes CASSLNPGQSNTEAFF. Using reference TRBV5-4 and TRBJ1-1 for the parts outside the CDR3, the full variable domain is ETGVTQSPTHLIKTRGQQVTLRCSSQSGHNTVSWYQQALGQGPQFIFQYYREEENGRGNFPPRFSGLQFPNYSSELNVNALELDDSALYLCASSLNPGQSNTEAFFGQGTRLTVV.

Of note for this clone: In the same sample, other DNA sequences code for this CDR3. V gene TRBV15 combines with J gene TRBJ2-3; perhaps TRBD2 as D (5 bases). The V end was cut by 5 bases, the J end by 2 bases, with 20 bases between. This CDR3 is 17 amino acids long. Germline CDR1 LNHNV, CDR2 YYDKDF (reference sequence). CDR3 in DNA: TGTGCCACCAGCCTCTCGGGATACCGGGCCGACACAGATACGCAGTATTTT. Translated, it gives CATSLSGYRADTDTQYF.

In its sample, this clone was seen a few times. The rearrangement uses TRBV25-1 and TRBJ2-7, with 10 bases lining up with TRBD1. After removal of 6 bases from V and 4 bases from J, the junction contained 6 bases not matched to a gene. Germline CDR1 reads MGHDK; CDR2 reads SYGVNS. The CDR3 is 14 residues long. CDR3 in amino acids: CASRDRGLSYEQYF. The CDR3 bases are TGTGCCAGCAGAGACAGGGGGCTTTCATACGAGCAGTACTTC.

V is TRBV6-4 and J is TRBJ2-3; D not certain. This CDR3 is 18 amino acids long. V was pared by 4 bases and J by 0 bases, with 20 bases between. Germline CDR1 reads MRHNA; CDR2 reads SNTAGT. The CDR3 region is CASSVRDPGSPSTDTQYF. In DNA form, the CDR3 reads TGTGCCAGCAGTGTCCGAGACCCAGGATCGCCTAGCACAGATACGCAGTATTTT.

V gene TRBV25-1 combines with J gene TRBJ2-2, with 12 bases fitting TRBD2. This CDR3 region has 15 residues. Losses at the gene ends were 4 bases for V and 4 bases for J; bases not matched to a gene: 1. The germline V gene encodes CDR1 MGHDK and CDR2 SYGVNS. The CDR3 region is CASSGLAGVTGELFF. The CDR3 DNA reads TGTGCCAGCAGTGGACTAGCGGGAGTCACCGGGGAGCTGTTTTTT. Supplemented by reference TRBV25-1 and TRBJ2-2, the full variable domain reads EADIYQTPRYLVIGTGKKITLECSQTMGHDKMYWYQQDPGMELHLIHYSYGVNSTEKGDLSSESTVSRIRTEHFPLTLESARPSHTSQYLCASSGLAGVTGELFFGEGSRLTVL.

V is TRBV5-6 and J is TRBJ2-6, with TRBD1 as a possible D gene (5 bases). The V gene's germline CDR1 is SGHDT and CDR2 YYEEEE. The CDR3 contains 16 residues. The V and J ends lost 0 bases and 2 bases respectively, with 9 bases between them. The CDR3 loop is CASSLVRGPGANVLTF. CDR3 nucleotides: TGTGCCAGCAGCTTGGTAAGGGGCCCTGGGGCCAACGTCCTGACTTTC.

CDR3: CASSGPSGRGADTQYF. In nucleotides, the CDR3 is TGCGCCAGCAGTGGTCCTAGCGGGAGGGGGGCAGATACGCAGTATTTT. This chain joins TRBV10-1 and TRBJ2-3; TRBD2 matches 12 bases. Trimming removed 4 bases from V and 4 bases from J; junction bases left unmatched: 6. The germline gives CDR1 WNHNN, CDR2 SYGVQD (reference sequence). The CDR3 length is 16 residues.

This clone occurred a few times. This sample includes further DNA sequences coding for the same CDR3. This chain uses TRBV7-9 with TRBJ1-1; D not resolved. V was clipped by 2 bases and J by 4 bases, with 5 bases between them. Germline V gives CDR1 SEHNR, CDR2 FQNEAQ (reference sequence). The CDR3 is 12 residues long. CDR3 sequence: CASSLLSTEAFF. CDR3 coding DNA: TGTGCCAGCAGCTTACTGAGCACTGAAGCTTTCTTT.

This chain connects TRBV11-1 to TRBJ2-7; 7 bases are a match to TRBD2. The CDR3 length is 14 residues. The ends lost 3 bases at V and 4 bases at J; junction bases unmatched: 6. Per the germline V gene, CDR1 is SGHAT and CDR2 is FQDESV (reference sequence). The CDR3 DNA follows: TGTGCCAGCAGCTTTTCTAGCGGCGGTTACGAGCAGTACTTC. Protein: CASSFSSGGYEQYF. The whole variable domain, remainder taken from reference TRBV11-1 and TRBJ2-7, is EAEVAQSPRYKITEKSQAVAFWCDPISGHATLYWYRQILGQGPELLVQFQDESVVDDSQLPKDRFSAERLKGVDSTLKIQPAELGDSAMYLCASSFSSGGYEQYFGPGTRLTVT.

V gene TRBV6-5 combines with J gene TRBJ2-3, with a tentative D call TRBD2 (5 bases). Looked up from germline, CDR1 is MNHEY and CDR2 is SVGAGI. V was trimmed by 6 bases and J by 6 bases, leaving 16 bases between them. The CDR3 has 14 residues. The CDR3 loop reads CASSPVGSSDTQYF. The CDR3 DNA reads as TGTGCCAGCAGCCCCGTGGGGAGTAGTGATACGCAGTATTTT.

The DNA for the CDR3 is TGCAGCGTTGACGGGGGCCTAGCGGGAGGTAACTCCTACGAGCAGTACTTC. Translating gives CSVDGGLAGGNSYEQYF. The chain carries TRBV29-1 and TRBJ2-7; 11 nucleotides match TRBD2. Germline CDR1 reads SQVTM; CDR2 reads ANQGSEA. V trimming: 3 bases; J trimming: 0 bases; junction bases outside the gene matches: 10. The CDR3 sequence is 17 residues long.

CDR3 protein: CASSQRGSGQFGGYTF. The CDR3 nucleotides read TGTGCCAGCAGCCAACGGGGGTCGGGGCAATTCGGGGGCTACACCTTC. V usage is TRBV7-6 and J usage is TRBJ1-2; TRBD1 might be the D (5 bases). This CDR3 is 16 amino acids long. Germline values: CDR1 SGHVS, CDR2 FNYEAQ. V was clipped by 5 bases and J by 8 bases, with 24 bases between them.

The chain uses TRBV25-1 and TRBJ2-7, with 7 bases matching TRBD1. V was clipped by 2 bases and J by 2 bases; unmatched bases: 6. The germline V gene has CDR1 MGHDK and CDR2 SYGVNS. CDR3 size: 15 residues. Here the CDR3 reads CASSEGVGGPYEQYF. The CDR3 DNA reads TGTGCCAGCAGTGAAGGGGTAGGGGGCCCCTACGAGCAGTACTTC.

The V gene is TRBV11-2, the J gene TRBJ2-7; TRBD2 matches at 8 bases. CDR1 and CDR2 (germline): SGHAT, FQNNGV. J gave up 7 bases and V 5 bases, and 13 bases lay outside the gene matches. CDR3 length: 15 residues. The CDR3 coding sequence is TGTGCCAGCAGCCCCGGGCGCGGGAGGCCCGGGGAGCAGTACTTC. This encodes CASSPGRGRPGEQYF. Looking up the rest from reference TRBV11-2 and TRBJ2-7 gives the full variable domain: EAGVAQSPRYKIIEKRQSVAFWCNPISGHATLYWYQQILGQGPKLLIQFQNNGVVDDSQLPKDRFSAERLKGVDSTLKIQPAKLEDSAVYLCASSPGRGRPGEQYFGPGTRLTVT.

This chain joins TRBV4-1 and TRBJ1-1; D gene ambiguous. This CDR3 region has 16 residues. Trimming left V 3 bases short and J 0 bases short, with 14 bases between. Germline CDR1 MGHRA, CDR2 YSYEKL. The CDR3 sequence: CASSHSGIGLNTEAFF. The CDR3, as DNA: TGCGCCAGCAGCCATTCGGGAATCGGTCTGAACACTGAAGCTTTCTTT.

The gene calls are TRBV30 and TRBJ1-4; D perhaps matches TRBD1 (6 bases). Germline CDR1 reads GTSNPN; CDR2 reads SVGIG (reference sequence). The CDR3 is 18 residues long. Trimming stripped 0 bases from V and 8 bases from J, with 25 bases between. This CDR3 is CAWSVVWGGRGHNEKLFF. The CDR3 DNA is TGTGCCTGGAGTGTAGTCTGGGGGGGGCGCGGGCATAACGAAAAACTGTTTTTT.

This sequence joins TRBV10-1 and TRBJ2-3; 7 bases line up with TRBD2. Germline CDR1 reads WNHNN; CDR2 reads SYGVQD (reference sequence). The CDR3 is 17 residues long. The V segment lost 0 bases and the J segment 0 bases; nucleotides outside the gene matches: 6. The CDR3 region has the DNA TGCGCCAGCAGTGAGTCGCCCCGGGACTATAGCACAGATACGCAGTATTTT. This encodes CASSESPRDYSTDTQYF.

The chain recombines TRBV6-1 with TRBJ2-1; a weak D match, TRBD2 (6 bases). This CDR3 comprises 14 residues. The germline V gene encodes CDR1 MNHNS and CDR2 SASEGT. Trimming stripped 7 bases from V and 3 bases from J, with 13 bases between. CDR3 in amino acids: CASIGGSIYNEQFF. CDR3 sequence (DNA): TGTGCCAGCATAGGAGGGAGTATCTACAATGAGCAGTTCTTC.

Comment on this clone: At one end, the junction sequence differs from germline, possibly due to a read error. The CDR3 DNA follows: TGTGCCAGCAGTGGACTAGCGGGAGTCGTTTTT. This codes for CASSGLAGVVF. The genes are TRBV2 and TRBJ2-3, with 12 bases identical to TRBD2. Germline V gene lookup returns CDR1 SNHLY and CDR2 FYNNEI. This CDR3 comprises 11 residues.

The gene calls are TRBV21-1 and TRBJ1-1; TRBD1 is the table's D call and was not checked against the DNA. TRBV21-1 is assigned pseudogene status. The CDR3 is 15 residues long. The CDR3 DNA reads as TGTGCCAGCACCCAAAAAGAGGGGGTGCACACTGAAGCTTTCTTT. Translation gives CASTQKEGVHTEAFF.